Following are 23 T cell receptor beta chains from one sample sequenced in a study of T cell responses to AZD1222 COVID-19 vaccine (dated by TCRdb to the early 2020s). Receptor amplification or capture employed the immunoSEQ multiplex PCR assay. TCRdb mirrors the immuneACCESS table, restricted to in-frame sequences. Some clones are absent from its copies; in checked studies, under half trace to an unresolved V gene, and the reason for the others is unknown. Recorded for this sample are over 150,000 clones; approximately 94% of them occurred a single time. The top ten clonotypes cover around 1.6% of the sample. The sample's time point label, decoded: about 28 days (+/-7) after the second vaccine dose. The sample here was peripheral blood, taken 28 days after the second AZD1222 dose. The receptors here all came from an adult who received the AZD1222 COVID-19 vaccine.

The rearrangement uses TRBV11-2 and TRBJ1-4; tentatively, D is TRBD1 (5 bases). Trimming removed 4 bases at V and 10 bases at J, with 13 bases between. CDR3 length: 13 amino acids. Germline assignment: CDR1 SGHAT and CDR2 FQNNGV. The CDR3 DNA sequence: TGTGCCAGCAGCTCGCTAAGGGACTCAAAACTGTTTTTT. The encoded protein is CASSSLRDSKLFF.

The chain employs TRBV20-1 and TRBJ2-1; D ambiguous. Trimming left V 3 bases short and J 0 bases short, with 9 bases between. The CDR3 extends over 14 amino acids. Germline lookup yields CDR1 DFQATT and CDR2 SNEGSKA (reference sequence). CDR3 DNA sequence: TGCAGTGCTAGTGGTCTGAGCTCCTACAATGAGCAGTTCTTC. Translation: CSASGLSSYNEQFF.

The DNA for the CDR3 is TGTGCCAGCAGCCATTTGAGACACAGCTCTGGAAACACCATATATTTT. It translates to CASSHLRHSSGNTIYF. V and J are TRBV3-1 (or the pseudogene TRBV3-2) and TRBJ1-3; D gene uncertain. Trimming left V 3 bases short and J 0 bases short, with 12 bases between. This CDR3 is built from 16 residues. CDR1 LGHDT and CDR2 YNNKEL come from the germline V gene (reference sequence).

This sequence joins TRBV2 and TRBJ2-1; 11 nucleotides line up with TRBD2. The V gene's germline CDR1 is SNHLY and CDR2 FYNNEI. With 5 bases clipped from V and 13 bases from J, the junction kept 4 bases outside the gene matches. The CDR3 extends over 12 amino acids. CDR3 protein: CASSRLAGPQFF. DNA for the CDR3: TGTGCCAGCAGTAGACTAGCGGGGCCACAGTTCTTC.

This chain connects TRBV6-2 or TRBV6-3 to TRBJ2-2, with TRBD1 identical over 9 bases. Trimming took 4 bases from V and 9 from J; bases not matched to a gene: 9. The CDR3 is 15 residues long. CDR1 is MNHEY and CDR2 is SVGEGT in the germline V gene. CDR3 protein: CASSFPGQGSRELFF. Written as DNA, the CDR3 is TGTGCCAGCAGTTTCCCGGGACAGGGCTCTCGGGAGCTGTTTTTT.

This chain connects TRBV28 to TRBJ1-3, with 7 bases that match TRBD1. The CDR3 length is 14 residues. The V gene end was trimmed by 5 bases and the J gene end by 2 bases; junction bases not matched to a gene: 3. The V gene's germline CDR1 is MDHEN and CDR2 SYDVKM. The CDR3 here is CASSLQGAGNTIYF. CDR3 in DNA: TGTGCCAGCAGTCTTCAGGGGGCTGGAAACACCATATATTTT.

The V and J genes are TRBV6-4 and TRBJ2-1, with TRBD2 matching 12 bases. The V and J ends lost 2 bases and 6 bases, in that order; junction bases with no gene match: 5. Germline lookup yields CDR1 MRHNA and CDR2 SNTAGT. There are 16 residues in the CDR3. The CDR3 DNA sequence: TGTGCCAGCAGTGACCTAGCGGGGGGGCCGGTCAATGAGCAGTTCTTC. It encodes CASSDLAGGPVNEQFF.

The chain has TRBV28 and TRBJ1-2; 8 bases line up with TRBD1. The V and J ends lost 5 bases and 7 bases, in that order; junction bases with no gene match: 9. The CDR3 consists of 14 residues. From germline, CDR1 is MDHEN and CDR2 SYDVKM. CDR3 nucleotide sequence: TGTGCCAGCAGTCCAGGGGGCGTTTATAGTGGCTACACCTTC. Its protein product is CASSPGGVYSGYTF.

The rearrangement joins TRBV10-3 to TRBJ2-4; possible D gene TRBD1, 6 bases. Looked up from germline, CDR1 is ENHRY and CDR2 is SYGVKD. This CDR3 comprises 17 residues. V was pared by 1 base and J by 5 bases, with 18 bases between. This CDR3 reads CAISEYGTNKGENIQYF. CDR3 bases: TGTGCCATCAGTGAGTACGGGACAAATAAAGGAGAAAACATTCAGTACTTC.

The rearrangement links TRBV19 to TRBJ1-4; tentatively, D is TRBD1 (5 bases). The CDR3 has 14 amino acids. Trimming pared 7 bases from V and 6 bases from J, leaving 15 bases between. The germline V gene encodes CDR1 LNHDA and CDR2 SQIVND (reference sequence). This CDR3 reads CASNIGGLDEKLFF. Written as DNA, the CDR3 is TGTGCCAGTAATATTGGGGGATTGGATGAAAAACTGTTTTTT.

This clone was detected only once. V gene TRBV2 combines with J gene TRBJ1-4; D gene uncertain. Per the germline V gene, CDR1 is SNHLY and CDR2 is FYNNEI. The V gene lost 6 bases and the J gene lost 6 bases, with 17 bases spanning the gap. The CDR3 sequence is 15 residues long. CDR3 amino acids: CASSSESGRDEKLFF. The CDR3 DNA is TGTGCCAGCAGCTCCGAGTCAGGACGGGATGAAAAACTGTTTTTT.

The chain has TRBV2 and TRBJ1-4, with D perhaps matching TRBD1 (5 bases). This CDR3 is built from 15 residues. Germline CDR1 is SNHLY and CDR2 is FYNNEI. V lost 4 bases and J 7 bases, leaving 16 bases between the germline ends. CDR3 sequence reads: CASSGGFRAGEKLFF. Written as DNA, the CDR3 is TGTGCCAGCAGTGGTGGGTTCAGGGCGGGTGAAAAACTGTTTTTT.

This chain connects TRBV27 to TRBJ1-2; D is unclear. Trimming left V 6 bases short and J 2 bases short, with 13 bases between. This CDR3 spans 14 amino acids. The germline V gene encodes CDR1 MNHEY and CDR2 SMNVEV (reference sequence). CDR3 in amino acids: CASSPNRRNYGYTF. CDR3 DNA: TGTGCCAGCAGCCCTAACAGACGGAACTATGGCTACACCTTC.

The chain links TRBV12-3 or TRBV12-4 to TRBJ2-1; 7 positions agree with TRBD2. V shed 7 bases, J shed 6 bases, and the junction held 3 bases outside the gene matches. This CDR3 region has 12 residues. The DNA of the CDR3 is TGTGCCAGCAAAGCTAGCGGCAATGAGCAGTTCTTC. Amino acids: CASKASGNEQFF.

The V gene is TRBV28, the J gene TRBJ1-6, with 7 bases lining up with TRBD1. Unmatched junction bases numbered 9, after V lost 5 bases and J lost 8 bases. CDR3 length equals 15 residues. In germline, CDR1 is MDHEN, CDR2 SYDVKM. CDR3 bases: TGTGCCAGCAGTCCCTGGGGACAGCATTATTCACCCCTCCACTTT. It yields the protein CASSPWGQHYSPLHF. The entire variable domain, with the rest obtained from reference TRBV28 and TRBJ1-6, is as follows: DVKVTQSSRYLVKRTGEKVFLECVQDMDHENMFWYRQDPGLGLRLIYFSYDVKMKEKGDIPEGYSVSREKKERFSLILESASTNQTSMYLCASSPWGQHYSPLHFGNGTRLTVT.

V gene TRBV6-6 combines with J gene TRBJ2-3; D not certain. The CDR3 is 11 residues long. In germline, CDR1 is MNHNY, CDR2 SVGAGI (reference sequence). V was trimmed by 5 bases and J by 4 bases, leaving 4 bases between them. CDR3 amino acids: CASSPADTQYF. The CDR3 bases are TGTGCCAGCAGTCCGGCAGATACGCAGTATTTT.

The chain has TRBV9 and TRBJ2-2; D uncertain. V was trimmed by 3 bases and J by 6 bases, leaving 18 bases between them. Germline assignment: CDR1 SGDLS and CDR2 YYNGEE. The CDR3 has 16 amino acids. The DNA of the CDR3 is TGTGCCAGCAGCGCACGGGTCCTGGAAAACGCCGGGGAGCTGTTTTTT. Its protein is CASSARVLENAGELFF.

This chain uses TRBV6-6 with TRBJ2-1; 8 bases align to TRBD1. Per germline, CDR1 MNHNY and CDR2 SVGAGI (reference sequence). V dropped 5 bases and J dropped 8; count of bases not matched to a gene: 2. This CDR3 spans 12 amino acids. Written as DNA, the CDR3 is TGTGCCAGCAGTGACAGGGGTTATGAGCAGTTCTTC. Residues: CASSDRGYEQFF.

The rearrangement joins TRBV29-1 to TRBJ1-1; TRBD1 is a possible D gene (5 bases). CDR1 is SQVTM, CDR2 ANQGSEA, per germline. The V gene lost 3 bases and the J gene lost 3 bases, with 17 bases spanning the gap. There are 15 residues in the CDR3. In DNA, the CDR3 is TGCAGCGTTGATAATTGGGATGGGACGGACACTGAAGCTTTCTTT. Translated: CSVDNWDGTDTEAFF.

This clone showed up just once. The chain combines TRBV27 with TRBJ1-2, with TRBD1 as a possible D gene (5 bases). With 2 bases removed from V and 8 bases from J, the gap between germline ends came to 12 bases. The CDR3 sequence is 13 residues long. Germline loops: CDR1 MNHEY, CDR2 SMNVEV (reference sequence). CDR3 residues: CASSLGGAGGYTF. CDR3 coding DNA: TGTGCCAGCAGTTTAGGTGGGGCCGGAGGCTACACCTTC.

The chain uses TRBV9 and TRBJ2-1, with 9 bases matching TRBD2. This CDR3 is 14 amino acids long. V was clipped by 4 bases and J by 8 bases; unmatched bases: 7. The germline V gene encodes CDR1 SGDLS and CDR2 YYNGEE. For the CDR3, the DNA is TGTGCCAGCAGCCTAGCGGGGCGGGGGGATGAGCAGTTCTTC. Amino acid sequence: CASSLAGRGDEQFF. Full variable domain (rest looked up from reference TRBV9 and TRBJ2-1): DSGVTQTPKHLITATGQRVTLRCSPRSGDLSVYWYQQSLDQGLQFLIQYYNGEERAKGNILERFSAQQFPDLHSELNLSSLELGDSALYFCASSLAGRGDEQFFGPGTRLTVL.

This chain connects TRBV15 to TRBJ2-2; D is possibly TRBD1 (5 bases). V dropped 8 bases and J dropped 1 base, with 11 bases sitting between them. The CDR3 runs to 14 residues. The germline V gene encodes CDR1 LNHNV and CDR2 YYDKDF (reference sequence). CDR3 sequence (DNA): TGTGCCACCCGTCTGGGGCGGAACACCGGGGAGCTGTTTTTT. This codes for CATRLGRNTGELFF.

For the CDR3, the DNA is TGTGCCAGCAGCCTGACCCCGACGGCAGATACGCAGTATTTT. Its protein is CASSLTPTADTQYF. The chain links TRBV7-3 to TRBJ2-3; no definite D call. Trimming pared 5 bases from V and 4 bases from J, leaving 13 bases between. The CDR3 totals 14 residues. The germline CDR1 and CDR2 sequences are SGHTA and FQGTGA.